Listed here is a single TCR beta chain. These data are taken from a study of shared clonotypes between healthy human individuals. The germline gives CDR1 LNHDA, CDR2 SQIVND (reference sequence). The CDR3 is made up of 15 amino acids. J was trimmed by 3 bases and V by 5 bases; bases with no gene match: 9. Each cell subset's genomic DNA was divided evenly among several immunoSEQ plates. The method was immunoSEQ multiplex PCR; TCRdb's version includes in-frame clones alone and lacks a portion of them. Of about 2 million clones listed, about 95% are singletons. Selected positively for CCR7 and CD45RO-negative, naive CD8 cells excluded terminally differentiated effector memory CD45RA+ cells.

The sample was naive CD8+ T cells sorted from blood. V gene TRBV19 combines with J gene TRBJ2-7; 8 positions match TRBD1. This receptor was obtained from a man younger than 30 in good health. The CDR3 nucleotides read TGTGCCAGTAGTCCGCGGACAGGGTCCAACTACGAGCAGTACTTC. This sequence encodes CASSPRTGSNYEQYF.